Presented here are 31 T cell receptor beta chains from one specimen sequenced in a study of beta chain features in type 1 diabetes. General study findings and limits: Type 1 diabetes patients had moderately but significantly shorter TCRB CDR3s in all four CD4+ subsets.

No antigen has been identified for these receptors. The study reverse transcribed the entire isolated RNA, so it sequenced expressed TCRB transcripts. Data came from immunoSEQ multiplex PCR; TCRdb stores just in-frame clones and leaves some out. The data contain fewer than 110,000 clones, under 30% of them singletons. Sequenced: central memory CD4+ T cells from blood. These receptor sequences come from a woman aged 18-30 years with type 1 diabetes.

This clone was detected a few times. J is TRBJ2-2 and V is TRBV5-6; possibly TRBD2 for D (5 bases). V was clipped by 2 bases and J by 5 bases, with 7 bases between them. The CDR3 totals 13 residues. Germline lookup yields CDR1 SGHDT and CDR2 YYEEEE. CDR3 region: CASSFSVTGELFF. CDR3 sequence (DNA): TGTGCCAGCAGCTTTAGCGTTACCGGGGAGCTGTTTTTT.

The CDR3 here is CASSRTSSYNEQFF. The CDR3 DNA reads TGTGCCAGCAGCCGGACTAGTTCGTACAATGAGCAGTTCTTC. The genes are TRBV5-4 and TRBJ2-1; TRBD2 matches at 7 bases. Trimming cost V 4 bases and J 4 bases; bases outside gene matches: 5. This CDR3 contains 14 residues. Germline V gives CDR1 SGHNT, CDR2 YYREEE (reference sequence).

The chain carries TRBV5-1 and TRBJ2-7, with 12 bases matching TRBD2. Germline lookup yields CDR1 SGHRS and CDR2 YFSETQ. V dropped 4 bases and J dropped 4; count of bases not matched to a gene: 12. The CDR3 runs 17 residues. The CDR3 spells CASSPRLAGVDIYEQYV. The CDR3 nucleotides are TGCGCCAGCAGCCCACGACTAGCGGGAGTCGATATTTACGAGCAGTACGTC.

The V call is TRBV19, the J call TRBJ2-2, with 7 bases aligning to TRBD2. In germline, CDR1 is LNHDA, CDR2 SQIVND (reference sequence). CDR3 length equals 14 residues. Losses at the gene ends were 7 bases for V and 5 bases for J; bases not matched to a gene: 7. The CDR3 is CASTRGDSTGELFF. The CDR3 nucleotides are TGTGCCAGTACCCGGGGGGACTCGACCGGGGAGCTGTTTTTT.

V and J are TRBV14 and TRBJ2-4; 7 bases align to TRBD2. The germline V gene encodes CDR1 SGHDN and CDR2 FVKESK. Unmatched junction bases numbered 9, after V lost 4 bases and J lost 6 bases. The CDR3 loop spans 15 amino acids. The CDR3 sequence: CASSPISSGPNIQYF. In DNA form, the CDR3 reads TGTGCCAGCAGCCCCATAAGTAGCGGGCCAAACATTCAGTACTTC. The full variable domain, completed using reference TRBV14 and TRBJ2-4, is EAGVTQFPSHSVIEKGQTVTLRCDPISGHDNLYWYRRVMGKEIKFLLHFVKESKQDESGMPNNRFLAERTGGTYSTLKVQPAELEDSGVYFCASSPISSGPNIQYFGAGTRLSVL.

This clone has more than one count but fewer than ten. This chain uses TRBV7-9 with TRBJ2-1; 8 bases agree with TRBD2. This CDR3 has 15 residues. The germline CDR1 and CDR2 sequences are SEHNR and FQNEAQ (reference sequence). The ends lost 5 bases at V and 2 bases at J; junction bases unmatched: 5. The CDR3 bases are TGTGCCAGCAGCCTACTAGCGGTCACCTACAATGAGCAGTTCTTC. Residues: CASSLLAVTYNEQFF. Looking up the rest from reference TRBV7-9 and TRBJ2-1 gives the full variable domain: DTGVSQNPRHKITKRGQNVTFRCDPISEHNRLYWYRQTLGQGPEFLTYFQNEAQLEKSRLLSDRFSAERPKGSFSTLEIQRTEQGDSAMYLCASSLLAVTYNEQFFGPGTRLTVL.

This chain links TRBV7-2 with TRBJ2-5, with 14 bases aligning to TRBD2. The CDR3 extends over 16 amino acids. J was trimmed by 5 bases and V by 8 bases; bases with no gene match: 10. Looked up from germline, CDR1 is SGHTA and CDR2 is FQGNSA. The DNA of the CDR3 is TGTGCCAGCGGGACTAGCGGGAGTCTTAGTTCGGAGACCCAGTACTTC. Amino acids: CASGTSGSLSSETQYF.

The chain couples TRBV30 to TRBJ2-5; D may be TRBD1 (6 bases). Germline V gives CDR1 GTSNPN, CDR2 SVGIG (reference sequence). The length of the CDR3 is 14 residues. The ends were cut back, 1 base at V and 4 bases at J, with 13 bases in the middle. This CDR3 is CAWSAQGTRETQYF. CDR3 nucleotide sequence: TGTGCCTGGAGTGCACAGGGTACACGAGAGACCCAGTACTTC.

This chain joins TRBV6-1 and TRBJ1-1; D possibly corresponds to TRBD1 (5 bases). The CDR3 contains 13 residues. Germline V lookup: CDR1 MNHNS, CDR2 SASEGT. V gave up 2 bases and J gave up 4 bases, with 8 bases separating them. CDR3 amino acids: CASSEYGGTEAFF. Written as DNA, the CDR3 is TGTGCCAGCAGTGAATACGGGGGCACTGAAGCTTTCTTT.

Notes on this clone: Distinct nucleotide sequences in the sample also encode this CDR3. V is TRBV15 and J is TRBJ1-1; perhaps TRBD1 as D (6 bases). This CDR3 region has 17 residues. From germline, CDR1 is LNHNV and CDR2 YYDKDF (reference sequence). V shed 1 base and J shed 4 bases, with 19 bases lying between them. The CDR3 loop is CATSRVAADRPGTEAFF. Here the CDR3 DNA reads TGTGCCACCAGCAGAGTTGCCGCCGACAGGCCGGGCACTGAAGCTTTCTTT.

V is TRBV11-2 and J is TRBJ2-1; the match to TRBD2 covers 9 bases. V was clipped by 4 bases and J by 2 bases; unmatched bases: 6. The CDR3 has 16 amino acids. Germline V CDR1 and CDR2: SGHAT, FQNNGV. The CDR3 loop is CASSSSSGVTYNEQFF. CDR3 DNA: TGTGCCAGCAGCTCATCTAGCGGGGTAACCTACAATGAGCAGTTCTTC.

V gene TRBV19 combines with J gene TRBJ1-1; TRBD1 matches at 7 bases. Germline lookup yields CDR1 LNHDA and CDR2 SQIVND (reference sequence). After removal of 8 bases from V and 0 bases from J, the junction contained 6 bases not matched to a gene. This CDR3 comprises 14 residues. The DNA for the CDR3 is TGTGCCAGTGAGGAGACAGGGATGAACACTGAAGCTTTCTTT. It codes for CASEETGMNTEAFF.

This clone has more than one count but fewer than ten. The V gene is TRBV28, the J gene TRBJ2-2; no clear D gene. CDR3 length equals 15 residues. Germline V gene lookup returns CDR1 MDHEN and CDR2 SYDVKM. Between the trimmed V and J ends, which lost 5 bases and 1 base, there was a span of 11 bases. In DNA, the CDR3 is TGTGCCAGCAGTCCTCGAGACTGGAACACCGGGGAGCTGTTTTTT. Its translation: CASSPRDWNTGELFF.

This sequence joins TRBV28 and TRBJ1-2; 8 positions match TRBD1. CDR1 and CDR2 (germline): MDHEN, SYDVKM. Trimming removed 3 bases from V and 6 bases from J; junction bases left unmatched: 3. This CDR3 region has 13 residues. The CDR3 DNA is TGTGCCAGCAGTTTTCGGACAGGGCATGGCTACACCTTC. Protein product: CASSFRTGHGYTF.

This clone was found a few times. This chain connects TRBV6-5 to TRBJ2-1, with 9 nucleotides matching TRBD2. V dropped 6 bases and J dropped 3; count of bases not matched to a gene: 6. This CDR3 comprises 15 residues. Germline-derived CDR1 and CDR2 are MNHEY and SVGAGI. CDR3: CASRRAGGGYNEQFF. CDR3 nucleotides: TGTGCCAGCAGGAGAGCGGGAGGAGGCTACAATGAGCAGTTCTTC.

This clone was observed a few times. The genes are TRBV11-2 and TRBJ2-5; 8 nucleotides align to TRBD1. Per germline, CDR1 SGHAT and CDR2 FQNNGV. CDR3 length: 15 residues. V dropped 1 base and J dropped 5; count of bases not matched to a gene: 6. CDR3 DNA: TGTGCCAGCAGCTTAGCCGGACAGGGCGTGGAGACCCAGTACTTC. Protein product: CASSLAGQGVETQYF.

This clone was counted between two and nine times. V and J are TRBV6-1 and TRBJ2-4; D remains unclear. CDR3 size: 14 residues. Trimming took off 1 base at V and 0 bases at J, with 4 bases between the two ends. Per the germline V gene, CDR1 is MNHNS and CDR2 is SASEGT. Here the CDR3 reads CASSEDRAKNIQYF. CDR3 nucleotide sequence: TGTGCCAGCAGTGAAGACAGAGCCAAAAACATTCAGTACTTC.

This clone came up a few times. The J gene is TRBJ2-1, the V gene TRBV7-2, with TRBD2 matching 7 bases. V lost 7 bases and J lost 3; bases outside the gene matches: 9. CDR1 and CDR2 (germline): SGHTA, FQGNSA. The length of the CDR3 is 15 residues. The CDR3 loop is CASTREAYNYNEQFF. In nucleotides, the CDR3 is TGTGCCAGCACCCGGGAGGCCTATAACTACAATGAGCAGTTCTTC.

The chain has TRBV5-1 and TRBJ2-7; 11 bases fit TRBD1. V lost 5 bases and J lost 0; bases outside the gene matches: 7. The CDR3 is 16 residues long. Germline CDR1 reads SGHRS; CDR2 reads YFSETQ. CDR3 amino acids: CASSRGQGAYSYEQYF. CDR3 in DNA: TGCGCCAGCAGTCGTGGACAGGGGGCGTACTCCTACGAGCAGTACTTC.

This sequence joins TRBV30 and TRBJ2-4; TRBD1 aligns across 8 bases. The CDR3 totals 15 residues. V gave up 5 bases and J gave up 0 bases; unmatched junction bases: 6. Germline CDR1 and CDR2: GTSNPN and SVGIG (reference sequence). The CDR3 spells CAWHPRGLAKNIQYF. In nucleotides, the CDR3 is TGTGCCTGGCATCCCAGGGGGCTAGCCAAAAACATTCAGTACTTC.

This clone was counted a few times. V usage is TRBV30 and J usage is TRBJ1-6; 10 nucleotides align to TRBD1. This CDR3 contains 15 residues. Germline V lookup: CDR1 GTSNPN, CDR2 SVGIG (reference sequence). V was pared by 7 bases and J by 14 bases, with 17 bases of the junction left unmatched. The CDR3 spells CASRPDRGNFRTLHF. DNA of the CDR3: TGTGCCTCACGACCGGACAGGGGGAACTTTCGGACCCTCCACTTT.

The rearrangement links TRBV19 to TRBJ1-3, with a weak D call TRBD1 (5 bases). The CDR3 loop spans 14 amino acids. Trimming cost V 10 bases and J 2 bases, with 15 bases left between them. CDR1 LNHDA and CDR2 SQIVND come from the germline V gene (reference sequence). This chain's CDR3 is CATTRGGAGNTIYF. The DNA of the CDR3 is TGTGCCACCACCCGGGGGGGAGCTGGAAACACCATATATTTT.

This clone has more than one count but fewer than ten. The chain links TRBV14 to TRBJ1-1, with 7 bases fitting TRBD1. Germline V CDR1 and CDR2: SGHDN, FVKESK. The CDR3 is made up of 16 amino acids. Unmatched junction bases numbered 14, after V lost 4 bases and J lost 6 bases. The CDR3 nucleotides are TGTGCCAGCAGCCCGGGACAGCGAGCAGGGTGGGCTGAAGCTTTCTTT. It encodes CASSPGQRAGWAEAFF.

Note on this clone: One end of the junction varies from germline; a read error may be responsible. CDR3 sequence: CATSGGTSGTGELLF. The CDR3 DNA follows: TGTGCCACCAGCGGCGGGACTAGCGGGACCGGGGAGCTGCTTTTT. The rearrangement uses TRBV15 and TRBJ2-2, with 13 bases aligning to TRBD2. Germline CDR1 reads LNHNV; CDR2 reads YYDKDF (reference sequence). The CDR3 runs to 15 residues. Full variable domain (remainder filled in from reference TRBV15 and TRBJ2-2): DAMVIQNPRYQVTQFGKPVTLSCSQTLNHNVMYWYQQKSSQAPKLLFHYYDKDFNNEADTPDNFQSRRPNTSFCFLDIRSPGLGDTAMYLCATSGGTSGTGELLFGEGSRLTVL.

V is TRBV4-3 and J is TRBJ1-3; D unresolved. The CDR3 runs to 14 residues. The germline gives CDR1 LGHNA, CDR2 YSLEER. V was cut by 4 bases and J by 2 bases, with 9 bases left in between. The CDR3 DNA reads as TGCGCCAGCAGCCCTGAACTGACTGGAAACACCATATATTTT. Its translation is CASSPELTGNTIYF.

The J gene is TRBJ2-3, the V gene TRBV4-2, with TRBD2 matching over 11 bases. CDR1 is LGHNA, CDR2 YNFKEQ, per germline. This CDR3 spans 18 amino acids. J gave up 5 bases and V 1 base, and 11 bases lay outside the gene matches. The CDR3 nucleotides are TGTGCCAGCAGCCAAGCCGGGACTAGCGGACTCGAAGGAGATACGCAGTATTTT. This encodes CASSQAGTSGLEGDTQYF.

This clone occurred a few times. V and J are TRBV23-1 and TRBJ2-1; TRBD2 is a possible D gene (7 bases). Being an ORF, TRBV23-1 has a function that is uncertain. Trimming stripped 4 bases from V and 0 bases from J, with 34 bases between. The CDR3 contains 23 residues. CDR3 residues: CASSPAKEGKRDTVKGSYNEQFF. The CDR3 bases are TGCGCCAGCAGTCCCGCGAAAGAGGGGAAGCGGGACACCGTCAAGGGCTCCTACAATGAGCAGTTCTTC.

This chain uses TRBV5-1 with TRBJ2-5; no clear D. This CDR3 is built from 13 residues. V was trimmed by 1 base and J by 3 bases, leaving 7 bases between them. In germline, CDR1 is SGHRS, CDR2 YFSETQ. The CDR3 coding sequence is TGCGCCAGCAGCTTGTTTCGGGAAGAGACCCAGTACTTC. It translates to CASSLFREETQYF.

V usage is TRBV19 and J usage is TRBJ1-5; 9 bases map to TRBD1. Looked up from germline, CDR1 is LNHDA and CDR2 is SQIVND (reference sequence). V lost 7 bases and J lost 1; bases outside the gene matches: 5. The CDR3 has 15 amino acids. This CDR3 reads CASTPGTGSNQPQHF. CDR3 in DNA: TGTGCCAGTACCCCAGGGACAGGGAGCAATCAGCCCCAGCATTTT.

This clone was observed a few times. J is TRBJ1-2 and V is TRBV27; D possibly corresponds to TRBD1 (5 bases). This CDR3 comprises 13 residues. Trimming stripped 7 bases from V and 4 bases from J, with 13 bases between. CDR1 is MNHEY and CDR2 is SMNVEV in the germline V gene (reference sequence). DNA of the CDR3: TGTGCCAGCACCTACGGGGGGACCTATGGCTACACCTTC. It translates to CASTYGGTYGYTF.

Of note for this clone: The same CDR3 arises from other DNA sequences in this sample as well. This chain links TRBV5-1 with TRBJ2-1; TRBD2 matches 14 bases. The CDR3 covers 16 residues. V dropped 0 bases and J dropped 7; count of bases not matched to a gene: 3. Germline loops: CDR1 SGHRS, CDR2 YFSETQ. DNA of the CDR3: TGCGCCAGCAGCTTGGGACTAGCGGGAGGGAGGAATGAGCAGTTCTTC. Translating gives CASSLGLAGGRNEQFF. The full variable domain, completed using reference TRBV5-1 and TRBJ2-1, is KAGVTQTPRYLIKTRGQQVTLSCSPISGHRSVSWYQQTPGQGLQFLFEYFSETQRNKGNFPGRFSGRQFSNSRSEMNVSTLELGDSALYLCASSLGLAGGRNEQFFGPGTRLTVL.